This T cell receptor (beta chain) was documented in a study of T cell responses to AZD1222 COVID-19 vaccine. About this clone: The antigen remains unidentified.

General observations from the study: Reports indicate that nearly half of spike-specific TCRs are directed at unmutated variant regions.

The germline CDR1 and CDR2 sequences are LGHDT and YNNKEL (reference sequence). CDR3 length: 16 amino acids. Trimming cost V 6 bases and J 4 bases; bases outside gene matches: 6. The method was immunoSEQ multiplex PCR; TCRdb's version includes in-frame clones alone and lacks a portion of them. The sample lists some 78,000 clones; 83% were seen once. The V call is TRBV3-1 (or the pseudogene TRBV3-2), the J call TRBJ2-4; 13 bases are a match to TRBD2. Source: peripheral blood, taken 28 days after the second AZD1222 dose. The TCR was taken from an adult who received the AZD1222 COVID-19 vaccine. As DNA, the CDR3 is TGTGCCAGCAGTCACAGGACTAGCGGGAGTAAAAACATTCAGTACTTC. Translation gives CASSHRTSGSKNIQYF.